A selection of T cell receptor beta chains follows, all from one sample in a study of untreated major depressive disorder. TCRdb's copy holds only in-frame clones and misses some; the assay was immunoSEQ multiplex PCR. Of tens of thousands of clones in the sample, about 90% were seen once. Sequencing was performed on CD4+ T cells from PBMCs. The receptors originated from a woman in her 30s in good health. Each CDR3 is given with its conserved first and last residue. D genes are given only for firm matches. Size values are once, few and many counts, or a class for expanded clones, and some rows have none.

d_call j_call v_call clone_size cdr3_nt cdr3_aa
- TRBJ1-2 TRBV6-1 once TGTGCCAGCAGCCCTGACCTCGACTATGGCTACACCTTC CASSPDLDYGYTF
- TRBJ2-1 TRBV7-9 - TGTGCCAGCAGCTTAGGCGGTGCCGACAATGAGCAGTTCTTC CASSLGGADNEQFF
- TRBJ1-5 TRBV28 few TGTGCCAGCAGGATGGACAGCCTAGAGCCCCAGCATTTT CASRMDSLEPQHF
- TRBJ2-2 TRBV28 - TGTGCCAGCAGTTTATGGCCTGAGACGAACACCGGGGAGCTGTTTTTT CASSLWPETNTGELFF
- TRBJ1-1 TRBV7-9 - TGTGCCAGCAGCTACATCCGGGATGAAGCTTTCTTT CASSYIRDEAFF
TRBD1 TRBJ1-6 TRBV2 - TGTGCCAGCAGTGCTCGGACAGGGGATAATTCACCCCTCCACTTT CASSARTGDNSPLHF
TRBD2 TRBJ2-3 TRBV27 - TGTGCCAGCAGTTTGATACTAGCGGGGGGGCCGTTGCCAGATACGCAGTATTTT CASSLILAGGPLPDTQYF
- TRBJ1-3 TRBV7-2 - TGTGCCAGCAGCTTAGTCGAGGGAAACACCATATATTTT CASSLVEGNTIYF
- TRBJ2-5 TRBV6-1 - TGTGCCAGCAGTGATTTGCAAGAGACCCAGTACTTC CASSDLQETQYF
- TRBJ1-2 TRBV7-2 - TGTGCCAGCAGCCGGCCCGAGGTCTATGGCTACACCTTC CASSRPEVYGYTF
- TRBJ1-2 TRBV6-5 - TGTGCCAGCAGTTACTCGATCGGGTTCTATGGCTACACCTTC CASSYSIGFYGYTF
- TRBJ2-1 TRBV19 few TGTGCCAGTAGTATCGGCAGAGAGCAGTTCTTC CASSIGREQFF
- TRBJ2-3 TRBV29-1 - TGCAGCGTCGAGCAGGGGGGCCCCACAGATACGCAGTATTTT CSVEQGGPTDTQYF
- TRBJ2-3 TRBV7-2 - TGTGCCAGCAGCTTAGTCGGCACAGATACGCAGTATTTT CASSLVGTDTQYF
- TRBJ1-2 TRBV5-1 - TGCGCCAGCAGCTCCAGTTGGGGGGACTATGGCTACACCTTC CASSSSWGDYGYTF
- TRBJ2-1 TRBV6-5 - TGTGCCAGCAGTTACCGAAAACGATTGGAGCAGTTCTTC CASSYRKRLEQFF
- TRBJ1-1 TRBV6-5 - TGTGCCAGCAGTTACGGGGGTACTGAAGCTTTCTTT CASSYGGTEAFF
- TRBJ2-3 TRBV5-4 - TGTGCCAGCGCCTGGAGAGCGGCCACAGATACGCAGTATTTT CASAWRAATDTQYF
- TRBJ1-3 TRBV7-9 once TGTGCCAGCAGCTTAATGCAGGGGACTCCTAACACCATATATTTT CASSLMQGTPNTIYF
- TRBJ2-7 TRBV10-3 - TGTGCCATCAGTGACGGCCCGGACTCTTACGAGCAGTACTTC CAISDGPDSYEQYF
TRBD1 TRBJ2-7 TRBV18 once TGTGCCAGCTCACCACGGACAGGGGCGTCCTACGAGCAGTACTTC CASSPRTGASYEQYF
TRBD1 TRBJ2-7 TRBV29-1 - TGCAGCTCCGGACAGGGGAGCGAGCAGTACTTC CSSGQGSEQYF
TRBD1 TRBJ1-1 TRBV6-1 - TGTGCCAGCAGCAGGGACAGGAACACTGAAGCTTTCTTT CASSRDRNTEAFF
- TRBJ1-2 TRBV27 - TGTGCCAGCAGTTTGGGTACAGGAGGCGTTTATGGCTACACCTTC CASSLGTGGVYGYTF
- TRBJ2-1 TRBV29-1 - TGCAGCGTTGAGCCAGGTTTAGATGAGCAGTTCTTC CSVEPGLDEQFF